Listed below are T cell receptor beta chains from one sample, sequenced in a study of blood T cells in healthy people across ages. MiXCR, run by TCRdb on the 5' RACE reads, gives a single entry per CDR3 protein. The sample contains more than 1,400,000 distinct CDR3 sequences, around 39% of which appear only once. Sequencing input: blood. The origin of the receptors is a woman under 30 in good health. The CDR3 runs from the conserved cysteine through the conserved F or W. Fields, in order: V gene, clone size, CDR3 length, D gene, J gene, CDR3 protein, CDR3 DNA. A D gene is named only where the DNA matches it firmly. Size values are once, few and many counts, or a class for expanded clones, and some rows have none.

>TRBV4-2|.|17|.|TRBJ2-7
CASSLVSGGETYNEQYF
TGTGCCAGCAGCCTTGTTTCCGGGGGCGAAACCTACAATGAGCAGTACTTC
>TRBV7-2|.|14|.|TRBJ1-2
CASSSGPANYGYTF
TGTGCCAGCAGCTCAGGCCCAGCTAACTATGGCTACACCTTC
>TRBV27|.|13|TRBD1|TRBJ2-7
CASKGTESYEQYF
TGTGCCAGCAAGGGGACAGAATCCTACGAGCAGTACTTC
>TRBV27|.|17|TRBD2|TRBJ2-1
CASSSLTSGGPYNEQFF
TGTGCCAGCAGTTCGCTGACTAGCGGGGGGCCCTACAATGAGCAGTTCTTC
>TRBV6-2/TRBV6-3|.|14|.|TRBJ2-6
CASRQQSGANVLTF
TGTGCCAGCAGACAGCAAAGTGGGGCCAACGTCCTGACTTTC
>TRBV6-2/TRBV6-3|few|14|TRBD2|TRBJ2-1
CASSGLAVNNEQFF
TGTGCCAGCAGCGGACTAGCGGTTAACAATGAGCAGTTCTTC
>TRBV5-1|.|14|.|TRBJ2-7
CASSTAVREDEQYF
TGCGCCAGCAGCACGGCGGTCAGGGAGGACGAGCAGTACTTC
>TRBV10-3|.|12|.|TRBJ2-7
CAISESEEAQYF
TGTGCCATCAGTGAGTCAGAAGAGGCCCAGTACTTC
>TRBV7-9|.|16|TRBD1|TRBJ2-3
CASGYPTGARTDTQYF
TGTGCCAGCGGTTACCCGACAGGGGCTCGCACAGATACGCAGTATTTT
>TRBV6-1|few|13|.|TRBJ2-1
CASSEAGRREQFF
TGTGCCAGCAGTGAAGCTGGCCGTAGGGAGCAGTTCTTC
>TRBV29-1|few|13|TRBD2|TRBJ2-1
CSVWGGSYNEQFF
TGCAGCGTGTGGGGGGGTAGCTACAATGAGCAGTTCTTC
>TRBV27|few|14|.|TRBJ2-7
CASSLASRAEKQYF
TGTGCCAGCAGTTTAGCAAGCAGGGCTGAAAAGCAGTACTTC
>TRBV5-1|many|14|.|TRBJ2-5
CASSLGGGQETQYF
TGTGCCAGCAGTTTGGGGGGCGGACAAGAGACCCAGTACTTC
>TRBV20-1|.|16|.|TRBJ2-3
CSAPKAAEVRTDTQYF
TGCAGTGCACCAAAAGCGGCAGAAGTCCGTACAGATACGCAGTATTTT
>TRBV24-1|.|15|TRBD2|TRBJ2-4
CATSGTSGRYNEQYF
TGTGCCACCAGCGGGACCAGCGGGAGATACAATGAGCAGTACTTC
>TRBV20-1|.|12|.|TRBJ2-7
CSASSDANEQYF
TGCAGTGCTAGTTCGGACGCCAACGAGCAGTACTTC
>TRBV6-1|.|14|TRBD1|TRBJ2-5
CASSPPGQVRTQYF
TGTGCCAGCAGTCCGCCGGGACAGGTCAGGACCCAGTACTTC
>TRBV12-3/TRBV12-4|few|14|.|TRBJ2-7
CASSFADSLYEQYF
TGTGCCAGCAGTTTTGCGGACAGTCTCTACGAGCAGTACTTC
>TRBV10-3|few|17|.|TRBJ2-7
CATRGGIQGGNSYEQYF
TGTGCCACCAGGGGGGGAATTCAGGGCGGCAATTCCTACGAGCAGTACTTC
>TRBV7-2|.|16|TRBD2|TRBJ2-3
CASSPLAGPFTDTQYF
TGTGCCAGCAGCCCACTAGCGGGACCCTTCACAGATACGCAGTATTTT
>TRBV7-2|.|17|.|TRBJ1-5
CASSPGATGSSNQPQHF
TGTGCCAGCAGCCCCGGGGCCACCGGGTCTAGCAATCAGCCCCAGCATTTT
>TRBV29-1|few|14|.|TRBJ1-2
CSVERQLSNYGYTF
TGCAGCGTTGAACGTCAGCTTTCAAACTATGGCTACACCTTC
>TRBV3-1|.|13|.|TRBJ2-7
CASSQGLNNEQYF
TGTGCCAGCAGCCAGGGACTTAACAATGAGCAGTACTTC
>TRBV5-1|many|13|.|TRBJ2-7
CASSRVGPYEQYF
TGCGCCAGCAGCCGGGTGGGACCCTACGAGCAGTACTTC
>TRBV10-3|medium-sized|19|TRBD2|TRBJ2-3
CAISDSGTSGDPTTDTQYF
TGTGCCATCAGTGACTCCGGGACTAGCGGGGACCCCACGACAGATACGCAGTATTTT
>TRBV10-3|few|15|TRBD2|TRBJ2-3
CAISTSGRSTDTQYF
TGTGCCATCAGCACTAGCGGGAGGAGCACAGATACGCAGTATTTT
>TRBV15|.|15|.|TRBJ1-4
CATSRDRRANEKLFF
TGTGCCACCAGCAGAGATCGGAGGGCTAATGAAAAACTGTTTTTT
>TRBV6-5|few|13|.|TRBJ1-3
CASSTQGRNTIYF
TGTGCCAGCAGTACACAGGGTAGAAACACCATATATTTT